This entry is about one TCR beta chain. Other DNA sequences of this sample code for an identical CDR3. These data come from a study of blood T cell repertoires in COVID-19. Study information: The United States, Italy and Spain supplied acute and convalescent COVID-19 samples.

CDR3 length equals 13 residues. V shed 0 bases and J shed 2 bases, with 5 bases lying between them. CDR1 SGHRS and CDR2 YFSETQ come from the germline V gene. Per the study methods: Researchers report that nucleated cell counts were estimated from reference gene primer amplification. The repertoire was sequenced with immunoSEQ multiplex PCR; TCRdb's copy has only in-frame clones and lacks some. V and J calls and clone size come straight from that table; D and trimming were deduced from the DNA. The top ten hold about 4.5% of the sample, which has about 210,000 clones, around 81% seen once. Grouping used clinical history reported by participants in a survey and questionnaire.

The sequence derives from a man aged 30-40 years with acute COVID-19. The specimen was PBMCs or T cells enriched from blood (not recorded which). J is TRBJ1-1 and V is TRBV5-1; D is unclear. CDR3 region: CASSLAENTEAFF. The CDR3 DNA reads TGCGCCAGCAGCTTGGCAGAAAACACTGAAGCTTTCTTT.